This T cell receptor beta chain was captured by sequencing in a study of cytomegalovirus exposure and HLA in healthy donors. General observations from the study: The study carried out a later analysis of TCR beta sequences. It associated 15,000 to 20,000 of them with specific HLA alleles at a false discovery rate of 0.05. What a later analysis reportedly showed was that an Asian-associated ancestry cluster had fewer N-insertions than the approximately 700-donor mean. A prior analysis recorded that most TCR beta V segments were productive about 87% or about 30% of the time.

This clone appeared once. The antigen is not known. Germline CDR1 reads SGHVS; CDR2 reads FQNEAQ. This CDR3 spans 13 amino acids. PCR used 60 Vbeta primers and 13 Jbeta primers. Measured with immunoSEQ multiplex PCR; TCRdb has only the in-frame clones, and not every one. The repertoire holds 150,000 to 200,000 clones, with approximately 80% as singletons. V usage is TRBV7-8 and J usage is TRBJ2-5; TRBD1 might be the D (5 bases). The end of the DNA aligns better with TRBJ2-7, so the J call may be wrong. The TCR comes from a boy aged 2 to 10 in good health and CMV-seronegative. The sample consisted of PBMCs. CDR3 region: CASGRQLYDEQYF. For the CDR3, the DNA is TGTGCCAGCGGACGACAGTTGTACGACGAGCAGTACTTC.